A single sample is the source of the 28 T cell receptor beta chains below, sequenced in a study of blood T cells in healthy people across ages (dated by TCRdb to about 2015). The library was generated by 5' RACE. Sequencing relied on an Illumina HiSeq 2500. A second PCR of about 7 to 12 cycles was performed with a sample-barcoded 5' primer and a J-beta primer mix. TCRdb trimmed public reads at Q25 via fastp, called clones via MiXCR and kept in-frame beta chains. Rows with one shared CDR3 protein collapse into an entry with the most common genes and DNA. Present in this sample are about 970,000 distinct CDR3 sequences, 51% of which were seen just once. The ten biggest clones cover about a fifth of the sample. Source material: blood. Receptors were obtained from a woman aged 55-69 years in good health.

The rearrangement joins TRBV14 to TRBJ2-1, with no clear D. The CDR3 spans 14 residues. CDR1 is SGHDN, CDR2 FVKESK, per germline. V was pared by 0 bases and J by 7 bases, with 10 bases between. The CDR3 is CASSQDILVNEQFF. The CDR3 coding sequence is TGTGCCAGCAGCCAAGACATTTTGGTTAATGAGCAGTTCTTC.

The chain combines TRBV5-1 with TRBJ2-5; D is perhaps TRBD2 (6 bases). Germline V gene lookup returns CDR1 SGHRS and CDR2 YFSETQ. V gave up 0 bases and J gave up 2 bases, with 20 bases separating them. The CDR3 runs to 18 residues. CDR3 in amino acids: CASSLGGGEGRLQETQYF. In nucleotides, the CDR3 is TGCGCCAGCAGCTTGGGTGGGGGTGAAGGGAGGCTACAAGAGACCCAGTACTTC. Drawing the rest from reference TRBV5-1 and TRBJ2-5, the complete variable domain is KAGVTQTPRYLIKTRGQQVTLSCSPISGHRSVSWYQQTPGQGLQFLFEYFSETQRNKGNFPGRFSGRQFSNSRSEMNVSTLELGDSALYLCASSLGGGEGRLQETQYFGPGTRLLVL.

This clonotype was recorded only once. The chain joins TRBV20-1 to TRBJ2-5; TRBD2 matches at 9 bases. The germline CDR1 and CDR2 sequences are DFQATT and SNEGSKA (reference sequence). CDR3 length equals 16 residues. Trimming at V came to 3 bases and at J to 1 base, leaving 9 bases not matched to a gene. CDR3 nucleotides: TGCAGTGCTAGCGGGAGCGGGGGGATCTTCCAAGAGACCCAGTACTTC. Its protein product is CSASGSGGIFQETQYF.

A few counts support this clonotype. V and J are TRBV20-1 and TRBJ2-3; D remains ambiguous. The CDR3 runs to 15 residues. The V gene's germline CDR1 is DFQATT and CDR2 SNEGSKA (reference sequence). Between the trimmed V and J ends, which lost 6 bases and 2 bases, there was a span of 18 bases. CDR3 DNA: TGCAGTGCGGAAGGACCGACGGTGATCACAGATACGCAGTATTTT. Residues: CSAEGPTVITDTQYF.

The chain couples TRBV11-2 to TRBJ2-4, with 10 bases matching TRBD1. The CDR3 sequence is 17 residues long. V lost 5 bases to trimming and J lost 8 bases; unmatched junction nucleotides: 15. Germline CDR1 and CDR2: SGHAT and FQNNGV. CDR3 in DNA: TGTGCCAGCAGCCTGACAGGGGGCGATTTCCCCCTGGACATTCAGTACTTC. Amino acids: CASSLTGGDFPLDIQYF.

V gene TRBV5-1 combines with J gene TRBJ2-1; D unresolved. V was trimmed by 5 bases and J by 4 bases, leaving 7 bases between them. This CDR3 has 12 amino acids. Germline values: CDR1 SGHRS, CDR2 YFSETQ. This CDR3 is CASRAGYNEQFF. The CDR3 nucleotides read TGCGCCAGCAGAGCCGGTTACAATGAGCAGTTCTTC.

This chain links TRBV7-2 with TRBJ1-1; unclear D gene. This CDR3 has 13 residues. Per germline, CDR1 SGHTA and CDR2 FQGNSA. Trimming pared 5 bases from V and 3 bases from J, leaving 10 bases between. The CDR3 bases are TGTGCCAGCAGCAATACCGGGGACACTGAAGCTTTCTTT. Protein product: CASSNTGDTEAFF.

V gene TRBV6-1 combines with J gene TRBJ1-2; 7 nucleotides agree with TRBD1. The CDR3 length is 16 residues. The trim removed 6 bases at V and 4 bases at J, leaving 14 bases unmatched. In germline, CDR1 is MNHNS, CDR2 SASEGT. Here the CDR3 reads CASRDSRAGGIYGYTF. The CDR3 DNA follows: TGTGCCAGCAGAGATTCCCGGGCAGGGGGAATCTATGGCTACACCTTC.

The chain carries TRBV5-1 and TRBJ2-5, with 9 bases aligning to TRBD2. Per germline, CDR1 SGHRS and CDR2 YFSETQ. The CDR3 extends over 19 amino acids. V gave up 3 bases and J gave up 2 bases; unmatched junction bases: 17. The DNA for the CDR3 is TGCGCCAGCAGCTGGACCGGTAGCGGGAGATGGGTAGGACAAGAGACCCAGTACTTC. Encoded protein: CASSWTGSGRWVGQETQYF.

This clonotype was seen repeatedly, ten times or more. This rearrangement joins TRBV27 to TRBJ1-5, with 8 nucleotides matching TRBD1. This CDR3 contains 15 residues. Germline lookup yields CDR1 MNHEY and CDR2 SMNVEV (reference sequence). V lost 6 bases and J lost 3; bases outside the gene matches: 7. CDR3 amino acids: CASSPGGLVNQPQHF. The CDR3 DNA is TGTGCCAGCAGCCCAGGGGGCCTGGTCAATCAGCCCCAGCATTTT.

This chain's CDR3 is CASSQALRKLQYF. DNA of the CDR3: TGCGCCAGCAGCCAAGCCCTCCGGAAGCTTCAGTACTTC. The chain is built from TRBV4-3 and TRBJ2-7; D gene uncertain. CDR1 and CDR2 (germline): LGHNA, YSLEER. This CDR3 has 13 residues. The V gene lost 1 base and the J gene lost 10 bases, with 14 bases spanning the gap.

The chain combines TRBV5-1 with TRBJ2-2, with D possibly being TRBD1 or TRBD2 (5 bases each). The V end lost 0 bases, the J end lost 0 bases, and 18 bases lay between the germline ends. In germline, CDR1 is SGHRS, CDR2 YFSETQ. CDR3 length equals 19 residues. Written as DNA, the CDR3 is TGCGCCAGCAGCTTGGGGGGCCTAGCATCTCATACGAACACCGGGGAGCTGTTTTTT. As protein: CASSLGGLASHTNTGELFF.

The J gene is TRBJ1-5, the V gene TRBV6-6; D is unclear. The CDR3 has 12 amino acids. The V end lost 10 bases, the J end lost 4 bases, and 11 bases lay between the germline ends. Germline values: CDR1 MNHNY, CDR2 SVGAGI (reference sequence). The CDR3 DNA reads TGTGCCATCTCGACGGTGAATCAGCCCCAGCATTTT. Protein: CAISTVNQPQHF.

This clonotype was seen more than once but under ten times. The CDR3 spells CASSHGQVLYGYTF. In DNA form, the CDR3 reads TGTGCCAGCAGCCACGGACAGGTGCTGTATGGCTACACCTTC. The chain combines TRBV7-2 with TRBJ1-2; 7 bases map to TRBD1. V lost 5 bases to trimming and J lost 5 bases; unmatched junction nucleotides: 8. Germline CDR1 and CDR2: SGHTA and FQGNSA. The CDR3 extends over 14 amino acids.

This clonotype has more than one count but fewer than ten. The genes are TRBV2 and TRBJ2-7, with 7 positions matching TRBD2. With V trimmed by 8 bases and J by 2 bases, 12 bases remained unmatched. CDR1 is SNHLY and CDR2 is FYNNEI in the germline V gene. The CDR3 consists of 15 residues. The CDR3 coding sequence is TGTGCCAGCCGTTATCGGGGGGACCCCCCCTACGAGCAGTACTTC. Its translation: CASRYRGDPPYEQYF.

This clonotype came up a few times. The chain is built from TRBV25-1 and TRBJ2-7, with 10 nucleotides matching TRBD2. The J segment lost 4 bases and the V segment lost 1 base, leaving 7 bases of the junction unmatched. CDR1 and CDR2 from the germline V gene are MGHDK and SYGVNS. CDR3 size: 16 residues. The CDR3: CASSEFRASGRYEQYF. In DNA, the CDR3 is TGTGCCAGCAGTGAATTCAGGGCTAGCGGGAGATACGAGCAGTACTTC.

V usage is TRBV4-2 and J usage is TRBJ2-4; 9 nucleotides line up with TRBD2. Judging by the DNA end, TRBJ2-7 fits better; the J call may be wrong. The CDR3 is made up of 18 amino acids. Germline V CDR1 and CDR2: LGHNA, YNFKEQ. CDR3 loop: CASSARVAGAAVSYEQYF. In nucleotides, the CDR3 is TGTGCCAGCAGCGCCAGGGTAGCGGGAGCCGCGGTATCCTACGAGCAGTACTTC.

This clonotype was seen ten or more times. The chain carries TRBV10-3 and TRBJ2-7, with D unresolved. Germline V gene lookup returns CDR1 ENHRY and CDR2 SYGVKD. V shed 7 bases and J shed 7 bases, with 20 bases lying between them. The CDR3 covers 14 residues. CDR3 sequence: CAITPDRGPREQYF. The CDR3 nucleotides are TGTGCCATCACCCCGGACCGCGGACCTCGGGAGCAGTACTTC.

The chain joins TRBV5-1 to TRBJ2-1; TRBD2 agrees at 13 bases. V lost 2 bases, J lost 4 bases, and 15 bases stayed unmatched. The CDR3 has 20 amino acids. In germline, CDR1 is SGHRS, CDR2 YFSETQ. The DNA of the CDR3 is TGCGCCAGCAGCTTTCCTAAGGGACTAGCGGGAAACCCTTTATACAATGAGCAGTTCTTC. It yields the protein CASSFPKGLAGNPLYNEQFF.

The genes are TRBV11-2 and TRBJ1-4; 10 bases line up with TRBD1. Germline V gene lookup returns CDR1 SGHAT and CDR2 FQNNGV. Trimming at V came to 5 bases and at J to 0 bases, leaving 6 bases not matched to a gene. The CDR3 has 17 amino acids. The CDR3 coding sequence is TGTGCCAGCAGCACGAGGGACAGGGGAGCAACTAATGAAAAACTGTTTTTT. Translating gives CASSTRDRGATNEKLFF.

This sequence joins TRBV6-2 or TRBV6-3 and TRBJ2-5; D gene uncertain. The germline V gene encodes CDR1 MNHEY and CDR2 SVGEGT. The CDR3 runs to 12 residues. Deletions cut 5 bases from V and 11 bases from J, with 15 bases between. The chain's CDR3 is CASSGSDNEQYF. DNA for the CDR3: TGTGCCAGCAGTGGAAGTGACAATGAGCAGTACTTC.

The chain carries TRBV4-1 and TRBJ2-1; 9 positions agree with TRBD2. The ends lost 7 bases at V and 0 bases at J; junction bases unmatched: 13. The CDR3 extends over 18 amino acids. Germline values: CDR1 MGHRA, CDR2 YSYEKL. The CDR3 DNA reads TGCGCCAGCACCCTAAGTAGCGGGAGAATTTTCTCCTACAATGAGCAGTTCTTC. It translates to CASTLSSGRIFSYNEQFF.

The gene calls are TRBV12-3 or TRBV12-4 and TRBJ1-2; D is possibly TRBD1 (6 bases). This CDR3 contains 12 residues. Trimming stripped 2 bases from V and 7 bases from J, with 8 bases between. The CDR3 is CASSLTGAGYTF. In DNA form, the CDR3 reads TGTGCCAGCAGTTTAACGGGGGCTGGCTACACCTTC.

The chain has TRBV21-1 and TRBJ1-1; TRBD1 is the table's D call and was not checked against the DNA. TRBV21-1 is marked as a pseudogene. The CDR3 has 12 residues. The CDR3 protein is CASPDPGPRAFF. The CDR3 nucleotides read TGTGCCAGCCCTGATCCAGGTCCCCGGGCTTTCTTT.

The V gene is TRBV4-2, the J gene TRBJ2-5; D is ambiguous. The CDR3 is 14 amino acids. CDR1 is LGHNA, CDR2 YNFKEQ, per germline. V shed 1 base and J shed 4 bases, with 10 bases lying between them. In DNA, the CDR3 is TGTGCCAGCAGCCAAGGATCCATGGGAGAGACCCAGTACTTC. Translated, it gives CASSQGSMGETQYF.

The V gene is TRBV3-1, the J gene TRBJ2-5, with 13 bases fitting TRBD2. CDR1 and CDR2 (germline): LGHDT, YNNKEL (reference sequence). The junction had 6 bases not matched to a gene; V was cut back by 3 bases and J by 5 bases. The CDR3 is 16 amino acids. The DNA of the CDR3 is TGTGCCAGCAGCCACGGGACTAGCGGGAAGGGTGAGACCCAGTACTTC. It codes for CASSHGTSGKGETQYF.

This rearrangement joins TRBV28 to TRBJ2-3; 11 bases match TRBD2. V gave up 2 bases and J gave up 0 bases; unmatched junction bases: 10. The CDR3 has 19 residues. Looked up from germline, CDR1 is MDHEN and CDR2 is SYDVKM. CDR3 sequence reads: CASSLIHPWTSGSTDTQYF. The CDR3 nucleotides are TGTGCCAGCAGTTTAATCCACCCATGGACTAGCGGGAGCACAGATACGCAGTATTTT.

The chain recombines TRBV3-1 with TRBJ2-2; D may correspond to TRBD1 or TRBD2 (5 bases each). Trimming cost V 10 bases and J 1 base, with 13 bases left between them. Germline V gene lookup returns CDR1 LGHDT and CDR2 YNNKEL (reference sequence). The CDR3 extends over 14 amino acids. CDR3 nucleotides: TGTGCCACTGGGGGTCTTCTGAACACCGGGGAGCTGTTTTTT. Translation: CATGGLLNTGELFF.